This entry lists 24 T cell receptor beta chains sequenced from one sample in a study of control samples from healthy donors and cancer patients. The data were produced by immunoSEQ multiplex PCR, yet TCRdb's version contains in-frame clones alone and is incomplete. The profile shows 350,000 to 450,000 clones, around 90% of them singletons. Sequencing used PBMCs. The source of these receptors is a man aged 40-55 years with head and neck cancer.

V gene TRBV10-1 combines with J gene TRBJ1-2; D remains unclear. In germline, CDR1 is WNHNN, CDR2 SYGVQD (reference sequence). V lost 7 bases, J lost 4 bases, and 13 bases lay in between. The CDR3 has 13 residues. CDR3 bases: TGCGCCAGCATTGAACCGCCGTCCTATGGCTACACCTTC. Encoded protein: CASIEPPSYGYTF.

V usage is TRBV5-1 and J usage is TRBJ2-7; the D gene is possibly TRBD1 (5 bases). The CDR3 runs 13 residues. Germline V gives CDR1 SGHRS, CDR2 YFSETQ. The germline V and J ends were trimmed by 0 bases and 5 bases, with 9 bases remaining between them. The CDR3 is CASSLGLGHEQYF. CDR3 nucleotides: TGCGCCAGCAGCTTGGGGTTGGGGCACGAGCAGTACTTC. Full variable domain (remainder filled in from reference TRBV5-1 and TRBJ2-7): KAGVTQTPRYLIKTRGQQVTLSCSPISGHRSVSWYQQTPGQGLQFLFEYFSETQRNKGNFPGRFSGRQFSNSRSEMNVSTLELGDSALYLCASSLGLGHEQYFGPGTRLTVT.

This rearrangement joins TRBV6-6 to TRBJ2-2, with a possible D match to TRBD2 (5 bases). V lost 6 bases to trimming and J lost 7 bases, with 18 bases between them. This CDR3 is 15 amino acids long. The germline V gene encodes CDR1 MNHNY and CDR2 SVGAGI (reference sequence). CDR3 protein: CASSPSGVPIGELFF. CDR3 in DNA: TGTGCCAGCAGCCCCTCCGGGGTTCCGATCGGGGAGCTGTTTTTT.

This rearrangement joins TRBV4-2 to TRBJ1-5, with D possibly TRBD1 on 6 matching bases. The V gene's germline CDR1 is LGHNA and CDR2 YNFKEQ. The V end lost 0 bases, the J end lost 7 bases, and 7 bases lay between the germline ends. This CDR3 is built from 13 residues. This CDR3 is CASSQDRGQPQHF. The CDR3 DNA follows: TGTGCCAGCAGCCAAGACAGGGGACAGCCCCAGCATTTT.

V is TRBV30 and J is TRBJ1-2, with D perhaps matching TRBD1 (6 bases). Germline-derived CDR1 and CDR2 are GTSNPN and SVGIG (reference sequence). V was pared by 0 bases and J by 1 base, with 18 bases between. The CDR3 is 17 amino acids. The CDR3 bases are TGTGCCTGGAGTGTCGATGTAGGGGGTTTTAGTAACTATGGCTACACCTTC. This translates into CAWSVDVGGFSNYGYTF.

The CDR3 DNA is TGTGCCAGCACTGATACTAGCGGGAGTTCAGCAGATACGCAGTATTTT. This codes for CASTDTSGSSADTQYF. The chain employs TRBV2 and TRBJ2-3, with 11 bases identical to TRBD2. The CDR3 totals 16 residues. From germline, CDR1 is SNHLY and CDR2 FYNNEI. V was pared by 7 bases and J by 4 bases, with 10 bases of the junction left unmatched. Full variable domain (missing parts from reference TRBV2 and TRBJ2-3): EPEVTQTPSHQVTQMGQEVILRCVPISNHLYFYWYRQILGQKVEFLVSFYNNEISEKSEIFDDQFSVERPDGSNFTLKIRSTKLEDSAMYFCASTDTSGSSADTQYFGPGTRLTVL.

The table lists this clone with a count of one. The chain employs TRBV10-3 and TRBJ2-3; the D gene is possibly TRBD2 (6 bases). This CDR3 has 15 amino acids. Between the trimmed V and J ends, which lost 8 bases and 2 bases, there was a span of 17 bases. Per the germline V gene, CDR1 is ENHRY and CDR2 is SYGVKD. As DNA, the CDR3 is TGTGCCATCGGCGGGACGGCGTTAATCACAGATACGCAGTATTTT. It is translated as CAIGGTALITDTQYF.

The chain employs TRBV6-6 and TRBJ2-7, with unresolved D. CDR1 is MNHNY and CDR2 is SVGAGI in the germline V gene (reference sequence). With 2 bases removed from V and 5 bases from J, the gap between germline ends came to 4 bases. CDR3 length: 11 residues. In DNA, the CDR3 is TGTGCCAGCAGTTACCGGGACGAGCAGTACTTC. Protein sequence: CASSYRDEQYF.

The V and J genes are TRBV27 and TRBJ1-6; D is perhaps TRBD1 (6 bases). Trimming cost V 8 bases and J 7 bases, with 15 bases left between them. The CDR3 has 14 residues. Germline CDR1 reads MNHEY; CDR2 reads SMNVEV (reference sequence). CDR3: CASAQGTYNSPLHF. The CDR3 nucleotides are TGTGCCAGCGCACAGGGAACGTACAATTCACCCCTCCACTTT.

This rearrangement joins TRBV29-1 to TRBJ2-7; 9 bases map to TRBD2. Germline V lookup: CDR1 SQVTM, CDR2 ANQGSEA. The V gene end was trimmed by 3 bases and the J gene end by 6 bases; junction bases not matched to a gene: 3. The CDR3 sequence is 12 residues long. Here the CDR3 DNA reads TGCAGCGTTGAGAGCGGGAGGAGCGAGCAGTACTTC. Translated, it gives CSVESGRSEQYF.

The chain is built from TRBV6-2 or TRBV6-3 and TRBJ1-1; the match to TRBD1 covers 7 bases. The CDR3 extends over 16 amino acids. Germline values: CDR1 MNHEY, CDR2 SVGEGT. V shed 2 bases and J 3 bases; nucleotides not matched to a gene: 9. CDR3: CASSYPLTGWDTEAFF. The CDR3 nucleotides read TGTGCCAGCAGTTACCCGCTGACAGGGTGGGACACTGAAGCTTTCTTT.

The gene calls are TRBV27 and TRBJ2-2; 8 nucleotides agree with TRBD1. J gave up 4 bases and V 5 bases, and 9 bases lay outside the gene matches. Germline assignment: CDR1 MNHEY and CDR2 SMNVEV (reference sequence). The CDR3 is 16 residues long. This CDR3 is CASSLRTGQGTGELFF. CDR3 bases: TGTGCCAGCAGTCTGCGGACAGGGCAGGGCACCGGGGAGCTGTTTTTT.

The CDR3 loop is CASSLAQRAALKEQYF. The CDR3 DNA is TGTGCCAGCAGCTTGGCCCAAAGGGCCGCCCTTAAGGAGCAGTACTTC. The V gene is TRBV5-6, the J gene TRBJ2-7; unclear D gene. Per the germline V gene, CDR1 is SGHDT and CDR2 is YYEEEE. The ends were cut back, 0 bases at V and 7 bases at J, with 20 bases in the middle. This CDR3 region has 16 residues.

The chain joins TRBV6-5 to TRBJ1-3; D possibly corresponds to TRBD1 (6 bases). The CDR3 is 15 amino acids. Germline lookup yields CDR1 MNHEY and CDR2 SVGAGI. Trimming shortened V by 6 bases and J by 3 bases, and 15 bases separated the two germline ends. The CDR3 DNA reads TGTGCCAGCAGCTTGGGGGGGGCAAGTGGAAACACCATATATTTT. Translation: CASSLGGASGNTIYF.

J is TRBJ2-3 and V is TRBV27; 14 nucleotides line up with TRBD2. Germline V lookup: CDR1 MNHEY, CDR2 SMNVEV (reference sequence). The V and J ends lost 2 bases and 0 bases, in that order; junction bases with no gene match: 4. The CDR3 totals 18 residues. The CDR3 loop reads CASSLGLAGGPSTDTQYF. CDR3 bases: TGTGCCAGCAGTTTAGGACTAGCGGGAGGACCGAGCACAGATACGCAGTATTTT.

This chain joins TRBV11-2 and TRBJ1-1; tentative D call: TRBD1 (6 bases). Trimming took off 6 bases at V and 7 bases at J, with 15 bases between the two ends. This CDR3 spans 13 amino acids. The germline V gene encodes CDR1 SGHAT and CDR2 FQNNGV. DNA for the CDR3: TGTGCCAGCAGTAGGGGGAGTTTAGGTGAAGCTTTCTTT. Translating it yields CASSRGSLGEAFF.

The chain couples TRBV29-1 to TRBJ2-7; perhaps TRBD1 as D (6 bases). CDR1 is SQVTM, CDR2 ANQGSEA, per germline. V was trimmed by 1 base and J by 5 bases, leaving 12 bases between them. There are 13 residues in the CDR3. This CDR3 is CSVEVSGVHEQYF. The CDR3 DNA reads TGCAGCGTTGAAGTATCAGGGGTCCACGAGCAGTACTTC.

This sequence joins TRBV5-1 and TRBJ2-5, with 7 bases matching TRBD2. CDR1 and CDR2 from the germline V gene are SGHRS and YFSETQ. V lost 0 bases and J lost 2; bases outside the gene matches: 1. This CDR3 comprises 14 residues. The CDR3 protein is CASSLGLAQETQYF. The CDR3 nucleotides read TGCGCCAGCAGCTTGGGACTAGCACAAGAGACCCAGTACTTC. Using reference TRBV5-1 and TRBJ2-5 for the parts outside the CDR3, the full variable domain is KAGVTQTPRYLIKTRGQQVTLSCSPISGHRSVSWYQQTPGQGLQFLFEYFSETQRNKGNFPGRFSGRQFSNSRSEMNVSTLELGDSALYLCASSLGLAQETQYFGPGTRLLVL.

The chain combines TRBV7-2 with TRBJ1-3; D is uncertain. Trimming shortened V by 1 base and J by 0 bases, and 4 bases separated the two germline ends. CDR3 length equals 14 residues. Germline assignment: CDR1 SGHTA and CDR2 FQGNSA. The CDR3 bases are TGTGCCAGCAGCTTAGGCAACTCTGGAAACACCATATATTTT. This translates into CASSLGNSGNTIYF.

The chain has TRBV5-3 and TRBJ2-6, with D uncertain. TRBV5-3 is identified as an open reading frame with a role that is uncertain. Trimming shortened V by 4 bases and J by 0 bases, and 17 bases separated the two germline ends. The CDR3 spans 18 residues. CDR3 nucleotide sequence: TGTGCCAGAAGCCGAAGAGGACGGTTTCGCTCTGGGGCCAACGTCCTGACTTTC. This codes for CARSRRGRFRSGANVLTF.

V and J are TRBV30 and TRBJ1-2; D is possibly TRBD1 (6 bases). This CDR3 region has 12 residues. V was clipped by 1 base and J by 4 bases, with 7 bases between them. Germline V gene sequence: CDR1 GTSNPN, CDR2 SVGIG (reference sequence). The CDR3 nucleotides are TGTGCCTGGAGTGGGACAGCCTATGGCTACACCTTC. Protein: CAWSGTAYGYTF. Full variable domain (rest looked up from reference TRBV30 and TRBJ1-2): SQTIHQWPATLVQPVGSPLSLECTVEGTSNPNLYWYRQAAGRGLQLLFYSVGIGQISSEVPQNLSASRPQDRQFILSSKKLLLSDSGFYLCAWSGTAYGYTFGSGTRLTVV.

J is TRBJ2-4 and V is TRBV6-5; D not certain. The V end lost 5 bases, the J end lost 0 bases, and 2 bases lay between the germline ends. The germline V gene has CDR1 MNHEY and CDR2 SVGAGI. CDR3 length equals 12 residues. As DNA, the CDR3 is TGTGCCAGCAGTCTAGCCAAAAACATTCAGTACTTC. Protein product: CASSLAKNIQYF.

The V call is TRBV28, the J call TRBJ2-2; TRBD1 matches 7 bases. The length of the CDR3 is 14 residues. Germline CDR1 MDHEN, CDR2 SYDVKM. Trimming took 5 bases from V and 5 from J; bases not matched to a gene: 5. CDR3 DNA: TGTGCCAGCAGTACGACAGGGACAACCGGGGAGCTGTTTTTT. This translates into CASSTTGTTGELFF.

This clone was counted between two and nine times. The J gene is TRBJ1-5, the V gene TRBV10-2, with no clear D. The germline CDR1 and CDR2 sequences are WSHSY and SAAADI. V lost 3 bases, J lost 6 bases, and 6 bases lay in between. The CDR3 spans 12 residues. The CDR3 protein is CASSEWVQPQHF. The CDR3 bases are TGCGCCAGCAGTGAATGGGTTCAGCCCCAGCATTTT.